One and the same sample provided the 5 T cell receptor beta chains below, sequenced in a study of human T cells and chemical hapten exposure. TCRdb reprocessed the RACE reads with MiXCR, giving one entry per CDR3 protein. The repertoire has some 50,000 distinct CDR3 sequences, 3.5% to 4.5% of them found once; the top ten carry approximately 5.5%. Indicated time point: healthy volunteer bleed at 2 weeks. Unfractionated whole blood served as the source for total RNA extraction. Sequencing was carried out using whole blood. These receptors were obtained from a human donor in good health. Some clones in this sample may be carry-over from other donors' samples.

The chain recombines TRBV28 with TRBJ1-2, with D possibly TRBD1 on 5 matching bases. Trimming removed 7 bases from V and 4 bases from J, with 16 bases in between. CDR3 size: 14 residues. From germline, CDR1 is MDHEN and CDR2 SYDVKM. CDR3 region: CASIAGTLSYGYTF. For the CDR3, the DNA is TGTGCCAGCATTGCCGGGACTCTCTCCTATGGCTACACCTTC.

In this sample, this clonotype turned up many times. The chain is built from TRBV7-3 and TRBJ2-3, with D tentatively TRBD1 (5 bases). The CDR3 is 17 residues long. Germline CDR1 SGHTA, CDR2 FQGTGA. Trimming took off 5 bases at V and 3 bases at J, with 21 bases between the two ends. This CDR3 reads CASSPLGGAGMTDTQYF. DNA for the CDR3: TGTGCCAGCAGCCCTCTCGGTGGGGCAGGGATGACAGATACGCAGTATTTT.

This clonotype showed up many times. DNA for the CDR3: TGTGCCACCTGGACGGGAGGGAGTGCGAACACCGGGGAGCTGTTTTTT. Residues: CATWTGGSANTGELFF. The chain joins TRBV15 to TRBJ2-2; 8 nucleotides agree with TRBD2. The germline gives CDR1 LNHNV, CDR2 YYDKDF (reference sequence). The CDR3 sequence is 16 residues long. The V and J ends lost 8 bases and 0 bases, in that order; junction bases with no gene match: 8.

The table lists this clonotype with a few counts. This CDR3 reads CASSPSAGSSGNTIYF. CDR3 bases: TGTGCCAGCAGCCCCTCCGCCGGGAGCTCTGGAAACACCATATATTTT. The chain recombines TRBV3-1 with TRBJ1-3; D remains unclear. V lost 4 bases, J lost 0 bases, and 13 bases lay in between. CDR3 length: 16 residues. Germline CDR1 reads LGHDT; CDR2 reads YNNKEL (reference sequence).

This clonotype occurred many times. The gene calls are TRBV29-1 and TRBJ1-1, with D possibly matching TRBD1 (5 bases). The V end lost 1 base, the J end lost 3 bases, and 15 bases lay between the germline ends. Germline CDR1 SQVTM, CDR2 ANQGSEA. The CDR3 covers 15 residues. The CDR3 protein is CSVEGTSGLHTEAFF. CDR3 DNA sequence: TGCAGCGTTGAAGGGACGTCGGGGCTTCACACTGAAGCTTTCTTT.